Following are 22 T cell receptor beta chains from one sample sequenced in a study of blood T cell repertoires in COVID-19. TCRdb's table, derived via immunoSEQ multiplex PCR, lists solely in-frame clones and lacks some. The data hold almost 200,000 clones, with about 86% observed a single time. The sequencing input was peripheral blood. The receptor source for this set is a woman in her seventies with acute or convalescent COVID-19.

The CDR3, as DNA: TGTGCCAGCATTCTGGGGCCTAGCGGGGGTAGCGAGCAGTACTTC. Amino acids: CASILGPSGGSEQYF. The chain has TRBV6-6 and TRBJ2-7; 10 bases line up with TRBD2. J lost 6 bases, V lost 7 bases, and 12 bases had no gene match. The germline V gene encodes CDR1 MNHNY and CDR2 SVGAGI (reference sequence). The CDR3 covers 15 residues.

The V gene is TRBV19, the J gene TRBJ2-3; D not certain. With 8 bases removed from V and 1 base from J, the gap between germline ends came to 10 bases. This CDR3 region has 13 residues. The V gene's germline CDR1 is LNHDA and CDR2 SQIVND (reference sequence). CDR3 DNA sequence: TGTGCCAGTTGCGAGCGCCGCACAGATACGCAGTATTTT. Protein sequence: CASCERRTDTQYF.

The chain joins TRBV7-9 to TRBJ1-1, with D uncertain. Germline V lookup: CDR1 SEHNR, CDR2 FQNEAQ (reference sequence). The CDR3 contains 16 residues. The V end lost 1 base, the J end lost 2 bases, and 14 bases lay between the germline ends. In DNA, the CDR3 is TGTGCCAGCAGCTTAGGGCTATCGGGAATAAACACTGAAGCTTTCTTT. Amino acid sequence: CASSLGLSGINTEAFF. Using reference TRBV7-9 and TRBJ1-1 for the parts outside the CDR3, the full variable domain is DTGVSQNPRHKITKRGQNVTFRCDPISEHNRLYWYRQTLGQGPEFLTYFQNEAQLEKSRLLSDRFSAERPKGSFSTLEIQRTEQGDSAMYLCASSLGLSGINTEAFFGQGTRLTVV.

This clone was detected only once. V usage is TRBV29-1 and J usage is TRBJ2-3; 8 bases agree with TRBD1. The V gene's germline CDR1 is SQVTM and CDR2 ANQGSEA. V shed 8 bases and J 2 bases; nucleotides not matched to a gene: 3. This CDR3 has 12 residues. CDR3 bases: TGCAGCTACAGGGGGGCCACAGATACGCAGTATTTT. This codes for CSYRGATDTQYF.

The chain employs TRBV14 and TRBJ2-1; 7 nucleotides line up with TRBD2. Germline V gene sequence: CDR1 SGHDN, CDR2 FVKESK. The CDR3 loop spans 16 amino acids. J gave up 7 bases and V 0 bases, and 9 bases lay outside the gene matches. The CDR3 DNA reads as TGTGCCAGCAGCCAAGAAGTAGCCTTGGGGGGGAATGAGCAGTTCTTC. Its protein product is CASSQEVALGGNEQFF. The full variable domain, rest sourced from reference TRBV14 and TRBJ2-1, is EAGVTQFPSHSVIEKGQTVTLRCDPISGHDNLYWYRRVMGKEIKFLLHFVKESKQDESGMPNNRFLAERTGGTYSTLKVQPAELEDSGVYFCASSQEVALGGNEQFFGPGTRLTVL.

The V call is TRBV6-5, the J call TRBJ2-2; 7 positions match TRBD2. The CDR3 is 15 residues long. J lost 2 bases, V lost 2 bases, and 2 bases had no gene match. From germline, CDR1 is MNHEY and CDR2 SVGAGI. The CDR3 region is CASSYETSNTGELFF. The CDR3 DNA is TGTGCCAGCAGTTACGAGACTAGCAACACCGGGGAGCTGTTTTTT.

V is TRBV2 and J is TRBJ2-7, with 7 positions matching TRBD1. Unmatched junction bases numbered 4, after V lost 6 bases and J lost 2 bases. The CDR3 consists of 13 residues. Germline V gene data show CDR1 as SNHLY and CDR2 as FYNNEI. CDR3 sequence reads: CASSRQGPYEQYF. Written as DNA, the CDR3 is TGTGCCAGCAGCCGACAGGGTCCCTACGAGCAGTACTTC.

DNA of the CDR3: TGTGCCAGCAGTTTATCTGGTTTGCGGCTAGCCCAGGCTAACTATGGCTACACCTTC. This sequence encodes CASSLSGLRLAQANYGYTF. J is TRBJ1-2 and V is TRBV27, with D hard to call. With 0 bases removed from V and 0 bases from J, the gap between germline ends came to 20 bases. Germline V lookup: CDR1 MNHEY, CDR2 SMNVEV (reference sequence). The CDR3 totals 19 residues.

The chain uses TRBV10-2 and TRBJ2-6; a weak D match, TRBD2 (5 bases). V lost 6 bases and J 0 bases, leaving 12 bases between the germline ends. Germline lookup yields CDR1 WSHSY and CDR2 SAAADI. This CDR3 region has 16 residues. CDR3 DNA: TGCGCCAGCAGCCATCCGGGGAGCTCTGGGGCCAACGTCCTGACTTTC. Translating gives CASSHPGSSGANVLTF.

The chain recombines TRBV7-2 with TRBJ2-5; 14 positions agree with TRBD2. Germline loops: CDR1 SGHTA, CDR2 FQGNSA. This CDR3 is built from 17 residues. J gave up 4 bases and V 5 bases, and 9 bases lay outside the gene matches. CDR3 DNA sequence: TGTGCCAGCAGCCTTACGACTAGCGGGGGGGCGCGAGAGACCCAGTACTTC. This encodes CASSLTTSGGARETQYF.

The gene calls are TRBV24-1 and TRBJ2-5, with D possibly matching TRBD2 (5 bases). The CDR3 runs 12 residues. The germline V gene has CDR1 KGHDR and CDR2 SFDVKD. V lost 2 bases to trimming and J lost 7 bases, with 7 bases between them. The CDR3 DNA reads as TGTGCCACCAGTGATTCTGAGGGGACCCAGTACTTC. As protein: CATSDSEGTQYF.

This chain uses TRBV7-9 with TRBJ2-7; 7 bases are shared with TRBD2. CDR1 and CDR2 (germline): SEHNR, FQNEAQ (reference sequence). The CDR3 spans 17 residues. With V trimmed by 4 bases and J by 2 bases, 14 bases remained unmatched. CDR3 bases: TGTGCCAGCAGCTCCGTGGTTGGGGCTAGCGGAACCTACGAGCAGTACTTC. It specifies CASSSVVGASGTYEQYF.

This chain links TRBV27 with TRBJ2-1; 12 positions match TRBD2. Germline V gene lookup returns CDR1 MNHEY and CDR2 SMNVEV (reference sequence). This CDR3 region has 16 residues. After removal of 5 bases from V and 4 bases from J, the junction contained 6 bases not matched to a gene. In nucleotides, the CDR3 is TGTGCCAGCAGTATGATCCTAGCGGGGGGGTACAATGAGCAGTTCTTC. It yields the protein CASSMILAGGYNEQFF.

The CDR3 region is CASSGLGPNQPQHF. As DNA, the CDR3 is TGTGCCAGCAGTGGTCTGGGGCCCAATCAGCCCCAGCATTTT. V gene TRBV25-1 combines with J gene TRBJ1-5; maybe TRBD1 (5 bases). V was trimmed by 4 bases and J by 3 bases, leaving 10 bases between them. The CDR3 length is 14 residues. Germline V lookup: CDR1 MGHDK, CDR2 SYGVNS.

The chain combines TRBV5-1 with TRBJ2-1; 8 positions agree with TRBD2. There are 13 residues in the CDR3. Trimming cost V 6 bases and J 9 bases; bases outside gene matches: 8. Germline CDR1 and CDR2: SGHRS and YFSETQ. CDR3 loop: CASNLAGAGEQFF. DNA for the CDR3: TGCGCCAGCAACCTAGCGGGTGCGGGTGAGCAGTTCTTC.

A word on this clone: The same CDR3 also results from other DNA sequences found in this sample. In nucleotides, the CDR3 is TGTGCCAGCTCACCGGCGGGGAAAGGCAGCAATCAGCCCCAGCATTTT. Protein product: CASSPAGKGSNQPQHF. V usage is TRBV18 and J usage is TRBJ1-5; D is ambiguous. CDR1 is KGHSH, CDR2 LQKENI, per germline. V dropped 3 bases and J dropped 1 base, with 13 bases sitting between them. The CDR3 length is 16 residues. Variable domain in full (rest from reference TRBV18 and TRBJ1-5): NAGVMQNPRHLVRRRGQEARLRCSPMKGHSHVYWYRQLPEEGLKFMVYLQKENIIDESGMPKERFSAEFPKEGPSILRIQQVVRGDSAAYFCASSPAGKGSNQPQHFGDGTRLSIL.

The J gene is TRBJ1-3, the V gene TRBV3-1 (or the pseudogene TRBV3-2); unclear D gene. The V end lost 4 bases, the J end lost 4 bases, and 11 bases lay between the germline ends. This CDR3 has 14 residues. The V gene's germline CDR1 is LGHDT and CDR2 YNNKEL (reference sequence). As DNA, the CDR3 is TGTGCCAGCAGCCGACTACCGGAGGGAAACACCATATATTTT. The encoded protein is CASSRLPEGNTIYF.

The chain carries TRBV7-9 and TRBJ2-7; 11 nucleotides agree with TRBD1. Germline V gene lookup returns CDR1 SEHNR and CDR2 FQNEAQ (reference sequence). J was trimmed by 6 bases and V by 1 base; bases with no gene match: 5. The length of the CDR3 is 15 residues. In nucleotides, the CDR3 is TGTGCCAGCAGCTTAGGAGGACAGGGGGCGCGCGAGCAGTACTTC. Translated, it gives CASSLGGQGAREQYF. Full variable domain (missing parts from reference TRBV7-9 and TRBJ2-7): DTGVSQNPRHKITKRGQNVTFRCDPISEHNRLYWYRQTLGQGPEFLTYFQNEAQLEKSRLLSDRFSAERPKGSFSTLEIQRTEQGDSAMYLCASSLGGQGAREQYFGPGTRLTVT.

The chain is built from TRBV14 and TRBJ1-3; 8 nucleotides line up with TRBD1. Germline V gene lookup returns CDR1 SGHDN and CDR2 FVKESK. The length of the CDR3 is 15 residues. J lost 8 bases, V lost 0 bases, and 6 bases had no gene match. The CDR3 here is CASSQERTGLDTIYF. The CDR3 coding sequence is TGTGCCAGCAGCCAAGAGCGGACAGGGTTGGACACCATATATTTT.

This clone was counted once. This CDR3 is CASSSGTGGSSYNEQFF. The CDR3 DNA reads as TGTGCCAGCAGCTCCGGGACAGGGGGAAGCTCCTACAATGAGCAGTTCTTC. The J gene is TRBJ2-1, the V gene TRBV6-2 or TRBV6-3, with 11 bases that match TRBD1. The trim removed 6 bases at V and 0 bases at J, leaving 7 bases unmatched. The germline V gene encodes CDR1 MNHEY and CDR2 SVGEGT. The CDR3 has 17 amino acids.

J is TRBJ1-1 and V is TRBV10-1, with D perhaps matching TRBD1 (5 bases). The length of the CDR3 is 13 residues. V was pared by 7 bases and J by 0 bases, with 9 bases between. Germline CDR1 is WNHNN and CDR2 is SYGVQD (reference sequence). CDR3 bases: TGCGCCAGCAAACAGGAGATGAACACTGAAGCTTTCTTT. Protein: CASKQEMNTEAFF.

This sequence joins TRBV5-1 and TRBJ2-6; D gene uncertain. V was shortened by 4 bases and J by 0 bases, with 8 bases between the two germline ends. The CDR3 is 15 amino acids. Germline CDR1 is SGHRS and CDR2 is YFSETQ. CDR3 residues: CASSLLSSGANVLTF. The CDR3 DNA is TGCGCCAGCAGCCTCCTAAGCTCTGGGGCCAACGTCCTGACTTTC.